These 13 T cell receptor beta chains came from one sample sequenced in a study of naive CD8 T cells in extremely preterm neonates. The method was immunoSEQ multiplex PCR; TCRdb's version includes in-frame clones alone and lacks a portion of them. This sample yields about 7,900 clones, of which 95% to 98% are seen a single time; 2.8% belongs to the top ten. Sequenced: naive CD8+ T cells from blood. The receptors were gathered from a human donor in good health.

This sequence joins TRBV7-8 and TRBJ2-7; no clear D gene. The CDR3 has 14 amino acids. V lost 5 bases, J lost 0 bases, and 11 bases lay in between. Germline V gives CDR1 SGHVS, CDR2 FQNEAQ. CDR3 DNA: TGTGCCAGCAGCCCGGAACAGAGCTCCTACGAGCAGTACTTC. It codes for CASSPEQSSYEQYF. Full variable domain (outside the CDR3, taken from reference TRBV7-8 and TRBJ2-7): GAGVSQSPRYKVAKRGQDVALRCDPISGHVSLFWYQQALGQGPEFLTYFQNEAQLDKSGLPSDRFFAERPEGSVSTLKIQRTQQEDSAVYLCASSPEQSSYEQYFGPGTRLTVT.

This clone was recorded once. V and J are TRBV4-1 and TRBJ1-1; D not certain. The germline V gene has CDR1 MGHRA and CDR2 YSYEKL. V lost 4 bases, J lost 1 base, and 19 bases lay in between. The CDR3 is made up of 17 amino acids. CDR3: CASSPLGVRGQNTEAFF. CDR3 in DNA: TGCGCCAGCAGCCCTCTCGGGGTGAGAGGGCAGAACACTGAAGCTTTCTTT.

The chain links TRBV6-6 to TRBJ2-1, with TRBD2 matching 11 bases. The CDR3 is made up of 15 amino acids. The V segment lost 5 bases and the J segment 8 bases; nucleotides outside the gene matches: 8. Germline values: CDR1 MNHNY, CDR2 SVGAGI (reference sequence). CDR3 protein: CASSETSGNHYEQFF. CDR3 sequence (DNA): TGTGCCAGCAGTGAGACTAGCGGGAACCACTATGAGCAGTTCTTC.

The chain is built from TRBV15 and TRBJ2-5, with 7 bases matching TRBD1. V lost 0 bases and J lost 2; bases outside the gene matches: 6. CDR1 LNHNV and CDR2 YYDKDF come from the germline V gene (reference sequence). The CDR3 covers 16 residues. The CDR3: CATSRDRTGVQETQYF. CDR3 sequence (DNA): TGTGCCACCAGCAGAGATCGAACAGGGGTTCAAGAGACCCAGTACTTC. Based on the CDR3 plus reference TRBV15 and TRBJ2-5, the full variable domain is DAMVIQNPRYQVTQFGKPVTLSCSQTLNHNVMYWYQQKSSQAPKLLFHYYDKDFNNEADTPDNFQSRRPNTSFCFLDIRSPGLGDTAMYLCATSRDRTGVQETQYFGPGTRLLVL.

The V gene is TRBV9, the J gene TRBJ2-3; D might be TRBD2 (6 bases). This CDR3 is 15 amino acids long. In germline, CDR1 is SGDLS, CDR2 YYNGEE. V was cut by 4 bases and J by 4 bases, with 16 bases left in between. The CDR3 coding sequence is TGTGCCAGCAGCCCGGCGTGGGGGGTAGCAGATACGCAGTATTTT. This translates into CASSPAWGVADTQYF.

The chain combines TRBV19 with TRBJ1-4; D unclear. V was shortened by 5 bases and J by 8 bases, with 12 bases between the two germline ends. Germline loops: CDR1 LNHDA, CDR2 SQIVND (reference sequence). This CDR3 has 13 amino acids. CDR3 nucleotide sequence: TGTGCCAGTAGTCAGCGGTTGGGGGAAAAACTGTTTTTT. Translating it yields CASSQRLGEKLFF.

The chain joins TRBV28 to TRBJ2-1; TRBD2 aligns across 7 bases. This CDR3 is 16 amino acids long. With 2 bases clipped from V and 5 bases from J, the junction kept 9 bases outside the gene matches. From germline, CDR1 is MDHEN and CDR2 SYDVKM. CDR3 nucleotide sequence: TGTGCCAGCAGTTTACCCTCCGGGACTACCCACAATGAGCAGTTCTTC. Protein: CASSLPSGTTHNEQFF.

The V gene is TRBV5-1, the J gene TRBJ2-5; 9 bases fit TRBD2. V gave up 0 bases and J gave up 0 bases; unmatched junction bases: 3. Germline CDR1 SGHRS, CDR2 YFSETQ. The CDR3 is made up of 16 amino acids. CDR3 bases: TGCGCCAGCAGCTTGGTGGCTAGCGGGGACCAAGAGACCCAGTACTTC. Amino acid sequence: CASSLVASGDQETQYF. The full variable domain, completed using reference TRBV5-1 and TRBJ2-5, is KAGVTQTPRYLIKTRGQQVTLSCSPISGHRSVSWYQQTPGQGLQFLFEYFSETQRNKGNFPGRFSGRQFSNSRSEMNVSTLELGDSALYLCASSLVASGDQETQYFGPGTRLLVL.

The V call is TRBV5-4, the J call TRBJ2-7, with D perhaps matching TRBD2 (6 bases). Trimming shortened V by 4 bases and J by 2 bases, and 19 bases separated the two germline ends. The CDR3 extends over 16 amino acids. Germline assignment: CDR1 SGHNT and CDR2 YYREEE (reference sequence). DNA for the CDR3: TGTGCCAGCAGCCGCAGTACGGGCGGGGATACCTACGAGCAGTACTTC. This encodes CASSRSTGGDTYEQYF.

V is TRBV9 and J is TRBJ2-7, with 12 bases aligning to TRBD1. V trimming: 3 bases; J trimming: 3 bases; junction bases outside the gene matches: 4. The germline CDR1 and CDR2 sequences are SGDLS and YYNGEE. CDR3 length equals 15 residues. CDR3 nucleotides: TGTGCCAGCAGCGAGGGACAGGGGGCGGTCTACGAGCAGTACTTC. Amino acids: CASSEGQGAVYEQYF.

The gene calls are TRBV15 and TRBJ2-7, with TRBD1 matching over 10 bases. The CDR3 totals 14 residues. The germline CDR1 and CDR2 sequences are LNHNV and YYDKDF (reference sequence). V shed 5 bases and J 4 bases; nucleotides not matched to a gene: 5. Here the CDR3 reads CATSPRTGGYEQYF. The CDR3 DNA sequence: TGTGCCACCAGCCCTCGGACAGGGGGGTACGAGCAGTACTTC.

The rearrangement links TRBV30 to TRBJ2-5; D is perhaps TRBD1 (6 bases). The CDR3 consists of 16 residues. The ends were cut back, 5 bases at V and 1 base at J, with 20 bases in the middle. Germline loops: CDR1 GTSNPN, CDR2 SVGIG (reference sequence). The CDR3 DNA is TGTGCCTGGTTCCCAGAGGGGGAGACTTCCCAAGAGACCCAGTACTTC. Its translation is CAWFPEGETSQETQYF.

The rearrangement links TRBV5-1 to TRBJ2-1; 10 bases align to TRBD2. Per germline, CDR1 SGHRS and CDR2 YFSETQ. Trimming at V came to 7 bases and at J to 7 bases, leaving 11 bases not matched to a gene. The CDR3 has 15 residues. CDR3 sequence reads: CASSGTSVWWNEQFF. Here the CDR3 DNA reads TGCGCCAGCTCCGGGACTAGCGTTTGGTGGAATGAGCAGTTCTTC.